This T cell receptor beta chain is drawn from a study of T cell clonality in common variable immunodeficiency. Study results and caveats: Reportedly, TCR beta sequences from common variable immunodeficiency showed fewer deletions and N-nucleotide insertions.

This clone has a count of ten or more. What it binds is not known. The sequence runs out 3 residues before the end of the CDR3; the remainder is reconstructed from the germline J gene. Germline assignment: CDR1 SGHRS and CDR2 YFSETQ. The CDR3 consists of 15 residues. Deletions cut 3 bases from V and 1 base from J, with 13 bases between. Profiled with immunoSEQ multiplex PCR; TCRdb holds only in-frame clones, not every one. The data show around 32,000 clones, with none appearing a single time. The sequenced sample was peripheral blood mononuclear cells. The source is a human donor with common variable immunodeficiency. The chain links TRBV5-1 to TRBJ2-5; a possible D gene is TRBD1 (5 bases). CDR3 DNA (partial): TGCGCCAGCAGCTCCCCATATGGGGCCCAAGAGACC. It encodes CASSSPYGAQET. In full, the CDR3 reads CASSSPYGAQETQYF.